This paragraph reports one T cell receptor beta chain. The antigen is not known. CDR1 and CDR2 (germline): KGHSH, LQKENI. The CDR3 loop spans 16 amino acids. V gave up 3 bases and J gave up 4 bases, with 16 bases separating them. This specimen belongs to a study of T cells in localized non-small cell lung cancer. The study, taken as a whole, reports: Sequencing covered just one tumor region, so heterogeneity cannot be ruled out. Adjacent lung exhibited a median of 57 among the 100 most abundant tumor clones. Of the tissues analyzed, uninvolved adjacent lung showed maximal T cell clonality, greater than tumor. There was an association of higher blood T cell density with longer overall survival.

This table comes from immunoSEQ multiplex PCR, and its TCRdb copy is limited to in-frame clones, with some not included. The sample has approximately 40,000 clones; about 90% are singletons. The sequencing used peripheral blood, collected before any cancer treatment. V gene TRBV18 combines with J gene TRBJ2-1; D is unresolved. The TCR originated in a man aged 35 to 69 with stage I lung adenocarcinoma. CDR3 region: CASSPAVPLHYNEQFF. The CDR3 nucleotides read TGTGCCAGCTCACCTGCCGTCCCCCTCCATTACAATGAGCAGTTCTTC.